These 26 T cell receptor beta chains originate from one sample sequenced in a study of Graves' ophthalmopathy and Graves' hyperthyroidism. TCR beta CDR3 regions were amplified from RNA transcripts. First-round RT-PCR employed HTBI primers, with a second-round multiplex PCR after it. TCRdb used MiXCR to reprocess the multiplex PCR reads, holding one entry per CDR3 protein. The sample has approximately 41,000 distinct CDR3 sequences; more than 45% are singletons. The specimen was peripheral blood. All receptors come from an adult man with Graves' ophthalmopathy.

The chain combines TRBV7-8 with TRBJ2-3, with D perhaps given as TRBD1 or TRBD2 (6 bases each). CDR1 and CDR2 from the germline V gene are SGHVS and FQNEAQ. V was trimmed by 7 bases and J by 4 bases, leaving 18 bases between them. CDR3 size: 15 residues. For the CDR3, the DNA is TGTGCCAGCATCCCAACAATGGGGGGCGCAGATACGCAGTATTTT. This sequence encodes CASIPTMGGADTQYF.

The chain joins TRBV29-1 to TRBJ2-5; D might be TRBD2 (6 bases). The CDR3 consists of 12 residues. Germline V gives CDR1 SQVTM, CDR2 ANQGSEA. CDR3 in amino acids: CVADRLEETQYF. The CDR3 DNA sequence: TGCGTCGCCGACAGACTAGAAGAGACCCAGTACTTC.

For this clonotype: A read error may explain this, as a much larger clone is one base away. The genes are TRBV28 and TRBJ2-3, with 8 positions matching TRBD1. The CDR3 consists of 15 residues. CDR1 is MDHEN and CDR2 is SYDVKM in the germline V gene. J gave up 1 base and V 2 bases, and 2 bases lay outside the gene matches. CDR3 DNA sequence: TGTGCCAGCAGTTTAGACAGGGGAGGCACAGATACGCAGTATTTT. As protein: CASSLDRGGTDTQYF.

This sequence joins TRBV7-9 and TRBJ1-6, with D uncertain. The germline V and J ends were trimmed by 1 base and 6 bases, with 10 bases remaining between them. The V gene's germline CDR1 is SEHNR and CDR2 FQNEAQ (reference sequence). The CDR3 length is 15 residues. The CDR3 sequence is CASSLEVGGNSPLHF. The CDR3 nucleotides read TGTGCCAGCAGCTTAGAGGTGGGTGGTAATTCACCCCTCCACTTT.

This clonotype has more than one count but fewer than ten. This chain joins TRBV20-1 and TRBJ2-7; 8 bases match TRBD1. The CDR3 extends over 16 amino acids. With V trimmed by 5 bases and J by 4 bases, 16 bases remained unmatched. Germline lookup yields CDR1 DFQATT and CDR2 SNEGSKA (reference sequence). The CDR3 loop reads CSAAGTGPIRGYEQYF. In nucleotides, the CDR3 is TGCAGTGCTGCCGGGACAGGCCCGATTCGCGGATACGAGCAGTACTTC.

This clonotype was picked up a small number of times. The chain carries TRBV20-1 and TRBJ2-5; 7 bases are a match to TRBD1. The V gene's germline CDR1 is DFQATT and CDR2 SNEGSKA (reference sequence). Trimming removed 6 bases from V and 4 bases from J; junction bases left unmatched: 11. CDR3 length: 14 amino acids. CDR3 sequence reads: CSAPQSTGVETQYF. Here the CDR3 DNA reads TGCAGTGCCCCTCAATCCACAGGGGTAGAGACCCAGTACTTC.

This chain joins TRBV7-9 and TRBJ2-1, with 9 bases aligning to TRBD1. This CDR3 spans 14 amino acids. Germline CDR1 is SEHNR and CDR2 is FQNEAQ (reference sequence). V lost 6 bases and J lost 9; bases outside the gene matches: 9. CDR3 sequence reads: CASRSGQGFSEQFF. As DNA, the CDR3 is TGTGCCAGCAGATCGGGACAGGGTTTCTCTGAGCAGTTCTTC.

This clonotype has a count of ten or more. The rearrangement joins TRBV11-1 to TRBJ2-1; D is undetermined. Germline V lookup: CDR1 SGHAT, CDR2 FQDESV (reference sequence). V was cut by 1 base and J by 3 bases, with 16 bases left in between. The CDR3 has 17 amino acids. Here the CDR3 reads CASSLGLQLLNYNEQFF. CDR3 DNA: TGTGCCAGCAGCTTAGGGTTGCAGCTCTTAAACTACAATGAGCAGTTCTTC.

This clonotype showed up many times. This chain joins TRBV12-3 or TRBV12-4 and TRBJ2-3; 10 nucleotides line up with TRBD1. The CDR3 runs 15 residues. The junction had 8 bases not matched to a gene; V was cut back by 7 bases and J by 4 bases. Here the CDR3 DNA reads TGTGCCAGCACCACGAGGACAGGGGGGGCAGATACGCAGTATTTT. It specifies CASTTRTGGADTQYF.

This clonotype showed up just once. The chain employs TRBV20-1 and TRBJ1-3; possibly TRBD1 for D (5 bases). The CDR3 length is 12 residues. V shed 6 bases and J shed 7 bases, with 13 bases lying between them. The V gene's germline CDR1 is DFQATT and CDR2 SNEGSKA (reference sequence). CDR3 sequence reads: CSAGGRTNTIYF. CDR3 DNA sequence: TGCAGTGCGGGGGGACGGACGAACACCATATATTTT.

By share, this clonotype ranks as medium-sized. V and J are TRBV25-1 and TRBJ2-1; no firm D call. The germline V gene encodes CDR1 MGHDK and CDR2 SYGVNS. This CDR3 is 15 amino acids long. Trimming stripped 8 bases from V and 8 bases from J, with 22 bases between. The CDR3 coding sequence is TGTGCCAGCTCTTCACCCAGGCCGGCGGCGCATGAGCAGTTCTTC. It translates to CASSSPRPAAHEQFF.

The CDR3 protein is CASSYRGTQYF. In nucleotides, the CDR3 is TGTGCCAGCAGTTACAGGGGGACCCAGTACTTC. The chain uses TRBV6-6 and TRBJ2-5; tentatively, D is TRBD1 (5 bases). In germline, CDR1 is MNHNY, CDR2 SVGAGI (reference sequence). Trimming cost V 2 bases and J 7 bases, with 5 bases left between them. The CDR3 consists of 11 residues.

The rearrangement uses TRBV20-1 and TRBJ2-7; tentative D call: TRBD1 (6 bases). This CDR3 is 12 amino acids long. V was clipped by 4 bases and J by 2 bases, with 9 bases between them. Germline CDR1 is DFQATT and CDR2 is SNEGSKA (reference sequence). The CDR3 nucleotides read TGCAGTGCTACCCAGGGGACCTACGAGCAGTACTTC. It encodes CSATQGTYEQYF.

The chain combines TRBV20-1 with TRBJ2-7; 11 bases match TRBD2. The CDR3 consists of 19 residues. CDR1 DFQATT and CDR2 SNEGSKA come from the germline V gene (reference sequence). CDR3 nucleotides: TGCAGTGCAAGAGGTCCCGAACTAGCGGGGGCTTTGAGCTCCTACGAGCAGTACGTC. It is translated as CSARGPELAGALSSYEQYV.

This sequence joins TRBV10-1 and TRBJ2-7, with 7 bases aligning to TRBD1. With 4 bases clipped from V and 11 bases from J, the junction kept 11 bases outside the gene matches. The V gene's germline CDR1 is WNHNN and CDR2 SYGVQD (reference sequence). The CDR3 covers 13 residues. The DNA for the CDR3 is TGCGCCAGCAGTGCCTCAACAGGGGCGAAAAAGTACTTC. Its protein is CASSASTGAKKYF.

The chain links TRBV7-6 to TRBJ2-7; D possibly matches TRBD1 or TRBD2 (6 bases each). Trimming removed 0 bases from V and 4 bases from J, with 13 bases in between. Germline V CDR1 and CDR2: SGHVS, FNYEAQ. The CDR3 runs 15 residues. CDR3 coding DNA: TGTGCCAGCAGCTTAGCGGGGGGCGCGACTTACGAGCAGTACTTC. Protein product: CASSLAGGATYEQYF.

On this clonotype: In this CDR3 the conserved last residue, phenylalanine or tryptophan, is missing, so a read error is likely. It is unclear where the CDR3 begins or ends on the DNA, so no DNA is shown, and the CDR3 is as TCRdb lists it. The chain links TRBV20-1 to TRBJ1-2. Germline lookup yields CDR1 DFQATT and CDR2 SNEGSKA (reference sequence). The CDR3 is made up of 8 amino acids, end residues included. This CDR3 is CSVNSGTS.

This clonotype appeared many times. This CDR3 reads CATRLQGITDTQYF. CDR3 in DNA: TGTGCCACCAGACTCCAGGGAATTACAGATACGCAGTATTTT. This sequence joins TRBV15 and TRBJ2-3, with D possibly matching TRBD1 (5 bases). This CDR3 is built from 14 residues. Per germline, CDR1 LNHNV and CDR2 YYDKDF (reference sequence). Trimming removed 6 bases from V and 3 bases from J, with 13 bases in between.

This clonotype ranks as medium-sized. The chain combines TRBV20-1 with TRBJ2-1, with 9 nucleotides matching TRBD2. V shed 7 bases, J shed 7 bases, and the junction held 8 bases outside the gene matches. Germline loops: CDR1 DFQATT, CDR2 SNEGSKA (reference sequence). The CDR3 totals 13 residues. The CDR3 coding sequence is TGCAGTGGCATCCTAGCGGGAAGGAATGAGCAGTTCTTC. Protein product: CSGILAGRNEQFF.

This clonotype was observed at least ten times. The chain couples TRBV6-5 to TRBJ2-7, with TRBD1 identical over 12 bases. Germline V gives CDR1 MNHEY, CDR2 SVGAGI. CDR3 length equals 14 residues. The trim removed 9 bases at V and 7 bases at J, leaving 10 bases unmatched. The CDR3 DNA is TGTGCCAGTTCTACGGGACAGGGGGCGGGAGAGCAGTACTTC. This gives the protein CASSTGQGAGEQYF.

Turning to this clonotype: A read error is possible here, since a much larger clone lies one base away. The chain carries TRBV6-1 and TRBJ1-2, with 9 bases that match TRBD1. CDR3 length equals 18 residues. CDR1 and CDR2 (germline): MNHNS, SASEGT. V gave up 5 bases and J gave up 3 bases; unmatched junction bases: 16. The CDR3 here is CASSYSMTDRGDHYGYTF. In nucleotides, the CDR3 is TGTGCCAGCAGTTACTCGATGACGGACAGGGGTGATCACTATGGCTACACCTTC.

This chain joins TRBV25-1 and TRBJ2-1; D remains ambiguous. This CDR3 has 11 residues. Germline-derived CDR1 and CDR2 are MGHDK and SYGVNS. V lost 4 bases to trimming and J lost 3 bases, with 1 base between them. The CDR3 reads CASSGYNEQFF. The CDR3 region has the DNA TGTGCCAGCAGTGGCTACAATGAGCAGTTCTTC.

The V gene is TRBV20-1, the J gene TRBJ2-1, with 13 nucleotides matching TRBD2. Germline V gene sequence: CDR1 DFQATT, CDR2 SNEGSKA (reference sequence). The trim removed 0 bases at V and 8 bases at J, leaving 4 bases unmatched. The CDR3 length is 15 residues. CDR3 sequence reads: CSAREGLAGIDEQFF. CDR3 DNA: TGCAGTGCTAGAGAGGGACTAGCGGGGATCGATGAGCAGTTCTTC.

This clonotype was found many times. The chain employs TRBV10-3 and TRBJ2-4; no definite D call. Germline CDR1 ENHRY, CDR2 SYGVKD. The CDR3 extends over 14 amino acids. Trimming cost V 5 bases and J 6 bases, with 14 bases left between them. The CDR3 DNA reads TGTGCCATCAGTAACTACGACCTCGGAAACATTCAGTACTTC. Encoded protein: CAISNYDLGNIQYF.

The chain joins TRBV2 to TRBJ2-3; TRBD2 matches at 7 bases. CDR3 length: 19 amino acids. Germline assignment: CDR1 SNHLY and CDR2 FYNNEI. Trimming removed 6 bases from V and 0 bases from J; junction bases left unmatched: 18. The CDR3 loop is CASSEASGAPQPSTDTQYF. Written as DNA, the CDR3 is TGTGCCAGCAGCGAGGCCAGCGGGGCTCCTCAACCTAGCACAGATACGCAGTATTTT.

The chain is built from TRBV5-4 and TRBJ1-1; no reliable D call. Trimming left V 0 bases short and J 4 bases short, with 4 bases between. From germline, CDR1 is SGHNT and CDR2 YYREEE (reference sequence). This CDR3 is built from 12 residues. Here the CDR3 reads CASSLDATEAFF. The CDR3 DNA reads as TGTGCCAGCAGCTTGGACGCCACTGAAGCTTTCTTT. Full variable domain (outside the CDR3, taken from reference TRBV5-4 and TRBJ1-1): ETGVTQSPTHLIKTRGQQVTLRCSSQSGHNTVSWYQQALGQGPQFIFQYYREEENGRGNFPPRFSGLQFPNYSSELNVNALELDDSALYLCASSLDATEAFFGQGTRLTVV.